This T cell receptor beta chain comes out of a study of T cells in Graves' hyperthyroidism and ophthalmopathy. The germline V gene has CDR1 SGHDN and CDR2 FVKESK. Between the trimmed V and J ends, which lost 0 bases and 11 bases, there was a span of 10 bases. The CDR3 has 12 amino acids. RNA transcripts gave rise to amplified TCR beta CDR3 regions. The study used the HTBI primer set for a first-round RT-PCR of the TCR CDR3. TCRdb re-called the multiplex PCR reads with MiXCR, one entry per CDR3 protein. The table lists just over 550,000 distinct CDR3 sequences, around 42% of them singletons. Study-level findings and limits: In validation, the model predicted ophthalmopathy. These predictions came a median about 6.8 months before onset.

Remarks on this clonotype: As yet, its antigen is unknown.

Researchers defined stable Graves' hyperthyroidism as no ophthalmopathy progression within 18 months. V is TRBV14 and J is TRBJ1-2, with unresolved D. Material for sequencing was peripheral blood or thyroid tissue (not recorded which). The source is a woman between 18 and 29 years old with Graves' hyperthyroidism. CDR3 nucleotides: TGTGCCAGCAGCCAAGAAACACTGAGATACACCTTC. Amino acid sequence: CASSQETLRYTF.